A single sample is the source of the 18 T cell receptor beta chains below, sequenced in a study of vaccination and CD4 T cells after COVID-19. This sample's treatment: approximately nine-day PBMC culture with coronavirus spike peptide pools or control peptides (ViraFEST assay). Prior to the COVID-19 pandemic (2011-2018), the unexposed donor's CD4+ T cells were collected. The antigens these receptors bind are not known. The Oncomine TCR Beta short-read assay sequenced DNA from cultured CD4+ T cells. MiXCR, run by TCRdb on the PCR reads, gives a single entry per CDR3 protein. The sample has some 8,000 distinct CDR3 sequences; about half are singletons. Source material: CD4+ T cells from blood, cultured in vitro. Every receptor here comes from a human donor in good health.

The chain is built from TRBV19 and TRBJ2-1; D possibly uses TRBD1 or TRBD2 (5 bases each). Deletions cut 10 bases from V and 13 bases from J, with 17 bases between. Germline V CDR1 and CDR2: LNHDA, SQIVND (reference sequence). This CDR3 contains 11 residues. CDR3 DNA: TGTGCCACCCAACCCCCCGGGGCTCAGTTCTTC. Translating gives CATQPPGAQFF. The full variable domain, completed using reference TRBV19 and TRBJ2-1, is DGGITQSPKYLFRKEGQNVTLSCEQNLNHDAMYWYRQDPGQGLRLIYYSQIVNDFQKGDIAEGYSVSREKKESFPLTVTSAQKNPTAFYLCATQPPGAQFFGPGTRLTVL.

The chain couples TRBV7-9 to TRBJ2-1; 10 bases agree with TRBD1. V shed 4 bases and J 9 bases; nucleotides not matched to a gene: 0. Germline V gene sequence: CDR1 SEHNR, CDR2 FQNEAQ (reference sequence). The CDR3 contains 12 residues. DNA of the CDR3: TGTGCCAGCAGCTGGGACAGGGGTGAGCAGTTCTTC. Its translation: CASSWDRGEQFF.

V usage is TRBV20-1 and J usage is TRBJ2-3; D is unclear. The germline V gene has CDR1 DFQATT and CDR2 SNEGSKA (reference sequence). The V end lost 3 bases, the J end lost 0 bases, and 16 bases lay between the germline ends. The CDR3 runs to 16 residues. The CDR3: CSASVQWPFSTDTQYF. CDR3 coding DNA: TGCAGTGCTAGTGTCCAGTGGCCTTTTAGCACAGATACGCAGTATTTT.

The J gene is TRBJ2-7, the V gene TRBV28, with 9 bases matching TRBD1. V was pared by 7 bases and J by 9 bases, with 10 bases of the junction left unmatched. This CDR3 is 13 amino acids long. The germline CDR1 and CDR2 sequences are MDHEN and SYDVKM. In nucleotides, the CDR3 is TGTGCCAGCACTGGAAACACAGGGGGCGGGCAGTACTTC. This codes for CASTGNTGGGQYF.

The table lists this clonotype with a few counts. The V and J genes are TRBV9 and TRBJ1-2; maybe TRBD1 (5 bases). The germline V and J ends were trimmed by 2 bases and 4 bases, with 6 bases remaining between them. This CDR3 region has 12 residues. Per the germline V gene, CDR1 is SGDLS and CDR2 is YYNGEE. The DNA for the CDR3 is TGTGCCAGCAGCGTCCAGGGCTATGGCTACACCTTC. This gives the protein CASSVQGYGYTF.

V usage is TRBV7-9 and J usage is TRBJ1-2; 7 bases fit TRBD1. After removal of 5 bases from V and 0 bases from J, the junction contained 12 bases not matched to a gene. Germline assignment: CDR1 SEHNR and CDR2 FQNEAQ (reference sequence). This CDR3 contains 17 residues. The CDR3 DNA is TGTGCCAGCAGCCTGCTCCAGACAGGGTCTCCTAACTATGGCTACACCTTC. Protein sequence: CASSLLQTGSPNYGYTF.

The chain uses TRBV27 and TRBJ1-1, with TRBD1 as a possible D gene (6 bases). This CDR3 has 12 residues. V was shortened by 5 bases and J by 11 bases, with 15 bases between the two germline ends. The germline V gene has CDR1 MNHEY and CDR2 SMNVEV (reference sequence). The CDR3 DNA follows: TGTGCCAGCAGTGAAAACGGACAGCGGGCTTTCTTT. Amino acids: CASSENGQRAFF.

The sample holds a few counts of this clonotype. The V gene is TRBV12-3 or TRBV12-4, the J gene TRBJ1-6; D gene unclear. The CDR3 is made up of 14 amino acids. V lost 6 bases and J lost 9, with 15 bases in between. CDR3 DNA: TGTGCCAGCAGCCCCGGGGTTGTCGGTTCACCCCTCCACTTT. This encodes CASSPGVVGSPLHF.

The V call is TRBV7-9, the J call TRBJ2-4; unclear D gene. V gave up 1 base and J gave up 4 bases, with 8 bases separating them. The CDR3 has 14 residues. Germline lookup yields CDR1 SEHNR and CDR2 FQNEAQ (reference sequence). CDR3 residues: CASSLGEIKNIQYF. The CDR3 coding sequence is TGTGCCAGCAGCTTAGGAGAAATAAAAAACATTCAGTACTTC.

This clonotype appeared a few times. V gene TRBV20-1 combines with J gene TRBJ1-2; D remains ambiguous. The CDR3 has 9 amino acids. Germline CDR1 and CDR2: DFQATT and SNEGSKA (reference sequence). The CDR3 DNA reads TGCAGCCCTTCCGGGAACTACACCTTC. Translating it yields CSPSGNYTF.

V and J are TRBV5-1 and TRBJ2-1, with 8 bases identical to TRBD2. Germline V gives CDR1 SGHRS, CDR2 YFSETQ. Trimming at V came to 0 bases and at J to 6 bases, leaving 5 bases not matched to a gene. The CDR3 sequence is 15 residues long. The CDR3 reads CASSLGLAWGNEQFF. Here the CDR3 DNA reads TGCGCCAGCAGCTTGGGACTAGCGTGGGGCAATGAGCAGTTCTTC.

The gene calls are TRBV20-1 and TRBJ1-6; the D gene is possibly TRBD1 (6 bases). V was trimmed by 2 bases and J by 10 bases, leaving 15 bases between them. This CDR3 spans 14 amino acids. Germline assignment: CDR1 DFQATT and CDR2 SNEGSKA (reference sequence). The DNA for the CDR3 is TGCAGTGCTAGACCTACAGGGTGGGACTCACCCCTCCACTTT. This encodes CSARPTGWDSPLHF.

This clonotype was detected only a few times. The chain combines TRBV11-2 with TRBJ2-1, with D perhaps matching TRBD2 (5 bases). The CDR3 is made up of 12 amino acids. Germline-derived CDR1 and CDR2 are SGHAT and FQNNGV. Deletions cut 2 bases from V and 10 bases from J, with 9 bases between. This CDR3 is CASSLTRVEQFF. DNA of the CDR3: TGTGCCAGCAGCTTAACTAGGGTCGAGCAGTTCTTC.

There are a few counts of this clonotype. The chain employs TRBV24-1 and TRBJ2-3; no firm D call. The V end lost 0 bases, the J end lost 6 bases, and 12 bases lay between the germline ends. Germline V gene data show CDR1 as KGHDR and CDR2 as SFDVKD. This CDR3 contains 15 residues. In DNA form, the CDR3 reads TGTGCCACCAGTGATTTGCTCAAGGGAACGGATACGCAGTATTTT. Translated, it gives CATSDLLKGTDTQYF.

The J gene is TRBJ1-5, the V gene TRBV19, with TRBD1 as a possible D gene (5 bases). The CDR3 contains 14 residues. V gave up 7 bases and J gave up 2 bases, with 12 bases separating them. Germline CDR1 is LNHDA and CDR2 is SQIVND (reference sequence). In DNA form, the CDR3 reads TGTGCCAGTAACCAAATCAGGGGCAATCAGCCCCAGCATTTT. Residues: CASNQIRGNQPQHF.

The chain recombines TRBV12-3 or TRBV12-4 with TRBJ1-2, with no clear D. This CDR3 is built from 12 residues. Trimming took 3 bases from V and 4 from J, leaving 6 bases between them. CDR3 coding DNA: TGTGCCAGCAGTTTGTCCCTCTATGGCTACACCTTC. Amino acids: CASSLSLYGYTF.

The chain joins TRBV27 to TRBJ2-2, with D perhaps TRBD2 (5 bases). Germline V gene lookup returns CDR1 MNHEY and CDR2 SMNVEV (reference sequence). V was trimmed by 6 bases and J by 7 bases, leaving 12 bases between them. CDR3 length: 13 residues. This CDR3 is CASSISESGELFF. The CDR3 bases are TGTGCCAGCAGCATTAGCGAAAGCGGGGAGCTGTTTTTT.

This clonotype has only a few counts. V usage is TRBV25-1 and J usage is TRBJ1-5; possibly TRBD1 for D (5 bases). CDR1 MGHDK and CDR2 SYGVNS come from the germline V gene. CDR3 size: 12 residues. V was cut by 8 bases and J by 3 bases, with 8 bases left in between. DNA for the CDR3: TGTGCCAGCGCAGGGATCAATCAGCCCCAGCATTTT. It encodes CASAGINQPQHF.